Listed below are T cell receptor beta chains from one sample, sequenced in a study of T cells in Graves' hyperthyroidism and ophthalmopathy. Each CDR3 protein gets one entry after TCRdb re-called the multiplex PCR reads with MiXCR. The sample records under 350,000 distinct CDR3 sequences, less than 15% being singletons. Material: blood. These receptors originate from a woman in her twenties or thirties with Graves' hyperthyroidism that later progressed to Graves' ophthalmopathy. The CDR3 runs from the conserved cysteine through the conserved F or W. The D gene is left open where the match is weak. Where a row states a size, it is once, few, many or the class of an expanded clone; other rows omit it.

cdr3_nt cdr3_aa d_call j_call clone_size v_call
TGTGCCAGCAGTCTAACGGCTTATACCTACGAGCAGTACTTC CASSLTAYTYEQYF - TRBJ2-7 many TRBV27
TGTGCCAGCAGCTTAAGCCACCCTATTTCGAACACTGAAGCTTTCTTT CASSLSHPISNTEAFF - TRBJ1-1 - TRBV7-6
TGTGCCAGCAATCTATACAATGAGCAGTTCTTC CASNLYNEQFF - TRBJ2-1 many TRBV12-3/TRBV12-4
TGTGCCACCAGTGGCCGGGGGGGGGGCAATCAGCCCCAGCATTTT CATSGRGGGNQPQHF - TRBJ1-5 few TRBV24-1
TGTGCCAGCAGCCTGGGGGGACTAGTAAGCGAGCAGTACTTC CASSLGGLVSEQYF TRBD2 TRBJ2-7 many TRBV6-1
TGCGCCAGCAGCCAAGAAGGGCGGGAGGGTACAGATACGCAGTATTTT CASSQEGREGTDTQYF TRBD2 TRBJ2-3 few TRBV4-1
TGTGCCAGCAGTTTAGCGGCTAGCGGGGCATCGGGGACAGATACGCAGTATTTT CASSLAASGASGTDTQYF TRBD2 TRBJ2-3 many TRBV27
TGTGCCAGCAGCTTAGTCGGGACACCGAACACTGAAGCTTTCTTT CASSLVGTPNTEAFF - TRBJ1-1 many TRBV7-9
TGTGCCAGCAGTCACCGACAGGGGGCGGCCGGGGAGCTGTTTTTT CASSHRQGAAGELFF TRBD1 TRBJ2-2 many TRBV28
TGTGCCAGCAGTGACTGGACTAGTAGCGGGAGGGACGCCAATGAGCAGTTCTTC CASSDWTSSGRDANEQFF TRBD2 TRBJ2-1 few TRBV6-2/TRBV6-3
TGTGCCAGTAGTATGTCCTCGAACACTGAAGCTTTCTTT CASSMSSNTEAFF - TRBJ1-1 many TRBV19
TGTGCCAGCAGTTCCACCGGGACAAACAATGAGCAGTTCTTC CASSSTGTNNEQFF - TRBJ2-1 few TRBV27
TGTGCCAGCAGCCAAATTTCGGGGAACACCGGGGAGCTGTTTTTT CASSQISGNTGELFF - TRBJ2-2 few TRBV14
TGTGCCAGCAGCGTAGTCCCCGGGGAAAACTACGAGCAGTACTTC CASSVVPGENYEQYF - TRBJ2-7 many TRBV9
TGTGCCAGCACCCATCCGACAGGGGCCTACGAGCAGTACTTC CASTHPTGAYEQYF TRBD1 TRBJ2-7 - TRBV28
TGTGCCAGCAGCTTGGGACTAGCTACATCCGGGGAGCTGTTTTTT CASSLGLATSGELFF TRBD2 TRBJ2-2 few TRBV7-3
TGTGCCAGTAGTCAAGGGGCAGGCACTGAAGCTTTCTTT CASSQGAGTEAFF - TRBJ1-1 few TRBV19
TGTGCCAGCAGTCCTCAGGGGAAGGGGACCCAGTACTTC CASSPQGKGTQYF - TRBJ2-5 - TRBV6-2/TRBV6-3
TGTGCTAGCAGCTTAGTTGCCAACACCGGGACAGGGGGGCGCGAGTACTTAGCGGATACGCAGTATTTT CASSLVANTGTGGREYLADTQYF TRBD1 TRBJ2-3 - TRBV7-7
TGTGCCAGCAGTTTTGCGGCCAGGGGTACCCTCCACTTC CASSFAARGTLHF - TRBJ2-5 - TRBV28
TGTGCCAGCAATCGGGCCACCCGGGAGCTGTTTTTT CASNRATRELFF - TRBJ2-2 many TRBV2
TGTGCCAGCAGTTCCCTTGACAGGGGGGGAGGCTACACCTTC CASSSLDRGGGYTF TRBD1 TRBJ1-2 - TRBV6-5
TGTGCCAGTAGTCTACAGGGTATGAGTTCACCCCTCCACTTT CASSLQGMSSPLHF - TRBJ1-6 - TRBV19
TGCAGTGCTAGACCCTCTTGGGCTAGGGCGACAGATACGCAGTATTTT CSARPSWARATDTQYF - TRBJ2-3 many TRBV20-1
TGTGCCTGGAGTGACTCCGGTTGGGCGACTGGAAACACCATATATTTT CAWSDSGWATGNTIYF - TRBJ1-3 many TRBV30
TGTGCCAGCAGCCAAGATTTAACTAGCACAGATACGCAGTATTTT CASSQDLTSTDTQYF - TRBJ2-3 - TRBV4-2
TGCAGTGCCCTCCGGGACAGGCTTCCCGAGCAGTACTTC CSALRDRLPEQYF TRBD1 TRBJ2-7 many TRBV20-1
TGTGCCAGCAGCGGAGTAGCGGGAGTGCACACCGGGGAGCTGTTTTTT CASSGVAGVHTGELFF TRBD2 TRBJ2-2 many TRBV5-5
TGTGCCAGCAGTCCCGGACTTTGGGAGCAGTACTTC CASSPGLWEQYF - TRBJ2-7 many TRBV12-3/TRBV12-4
TGTGCCATCAGTGAGCCGGGGGGAGAGCAGTACTTC CAISEPGGEQYF TRBD2 TRBJ2-7 many TRBV10-3
TGTGCCAGCTCACCCATCGGGACAGGGCTTTCCTACAATGAGCAGTTCTTC CASSPIGTGLSYNEQFF TRBD1 TRBJ2-1 many TRBV18
TGTGCCAGCAGTCCAGGGACTAGACGGCTGTTTTTT CASSPGTRRLFF TRBD2 TRBJ2-2 many TRBV28
TGTGCCAGCAGTTACCGGGGACGGATCACAGATACGCAGTATTTT CASSYRGRITDTQYF - TRBJ2-3 many TRBV6-6
TGTGCCAGCAGTTTCTCACTAGGAGCCTACGAGCAGTACTTC CASSFSLGAYEQYF - TRBJ2-7 many TRBV28
TGCAGTGCCTCCCGGGTAGCCAAAAACATTCAGTACTTC CSASRVAKNIQYF - TRBJ2-4 many TRBV20-1
TGTGCCAGCAGTCTTACAGGGGGTGGGGATGGCTACACCTTC CASSLTGGGDGYTF TRBD1 TRBJ1-2 many TRBV12-3/TRBV12-4
TGTGCCAGCAGTCTGGACAGGGGGCTTACTGAAGCTTTCTTT CASSLDRGLTEAFF TRBD1 TRBJ1-1 many TRBV27
TGCAGCGGGACAGGGGACAGGGGGTACGAGCAGTACTTC CSGTGDRGYEQYF TRBD1 TRBJ2-7 many TRBV29-1